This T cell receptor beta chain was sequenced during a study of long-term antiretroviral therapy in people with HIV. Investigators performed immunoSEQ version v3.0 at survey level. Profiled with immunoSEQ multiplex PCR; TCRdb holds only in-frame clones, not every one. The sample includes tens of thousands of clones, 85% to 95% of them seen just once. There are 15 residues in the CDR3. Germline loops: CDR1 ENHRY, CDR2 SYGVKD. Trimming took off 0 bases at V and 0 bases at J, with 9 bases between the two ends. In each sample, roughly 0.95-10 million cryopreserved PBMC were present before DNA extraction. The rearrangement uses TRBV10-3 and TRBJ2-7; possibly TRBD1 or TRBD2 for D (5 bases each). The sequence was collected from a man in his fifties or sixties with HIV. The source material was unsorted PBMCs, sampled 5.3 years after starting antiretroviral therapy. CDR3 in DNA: TGTGCCATCAGTGAGTCAGCAGGGAGCTCCTACGAGCAGTACTTC. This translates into CAISESAGSSYEQYF.